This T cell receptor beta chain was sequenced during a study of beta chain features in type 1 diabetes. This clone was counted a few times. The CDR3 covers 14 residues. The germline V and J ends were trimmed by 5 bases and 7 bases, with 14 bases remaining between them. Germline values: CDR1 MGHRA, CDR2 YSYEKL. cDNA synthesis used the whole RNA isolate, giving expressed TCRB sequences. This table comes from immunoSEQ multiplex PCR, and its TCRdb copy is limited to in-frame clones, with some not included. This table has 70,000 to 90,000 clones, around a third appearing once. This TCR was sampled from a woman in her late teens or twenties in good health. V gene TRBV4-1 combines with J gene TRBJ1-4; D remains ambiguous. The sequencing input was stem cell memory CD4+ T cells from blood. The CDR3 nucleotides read TGCGCCAGCAGCTACGGGAGGACCCTTGAAAAACTGTTTTTT. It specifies CASSYGRTLEKLFF.